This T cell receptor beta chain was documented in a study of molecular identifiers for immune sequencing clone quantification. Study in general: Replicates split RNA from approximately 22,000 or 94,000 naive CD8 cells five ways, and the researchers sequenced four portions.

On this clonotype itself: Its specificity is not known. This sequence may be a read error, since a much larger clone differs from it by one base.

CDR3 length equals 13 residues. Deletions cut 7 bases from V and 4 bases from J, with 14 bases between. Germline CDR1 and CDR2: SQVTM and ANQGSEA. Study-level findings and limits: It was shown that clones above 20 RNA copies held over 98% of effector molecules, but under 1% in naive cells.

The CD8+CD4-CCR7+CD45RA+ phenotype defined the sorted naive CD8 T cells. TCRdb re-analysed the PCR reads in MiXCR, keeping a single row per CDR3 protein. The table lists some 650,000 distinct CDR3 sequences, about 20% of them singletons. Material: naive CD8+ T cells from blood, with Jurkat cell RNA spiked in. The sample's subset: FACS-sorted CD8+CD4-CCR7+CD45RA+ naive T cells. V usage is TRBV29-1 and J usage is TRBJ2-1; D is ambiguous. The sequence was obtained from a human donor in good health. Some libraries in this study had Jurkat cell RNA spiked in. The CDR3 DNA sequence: TGCAGCGCCTCCGAGCAATCTTACAATGAGCAGTTCTTC. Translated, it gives CSASEQSYNEQFF.